This T cell receptor (beta chain) appears in the sequencing data of a study of tumor-infiltrating lymphocytes in primary liver carcinoma. This clonotype was found a few times. The junction shows a germline mismatch at one end, possibly a read error. CDR3 size: 15 residues. CDR1 is SGHAT, CDR2 FQNNGV, per germline. cDNA specific to TCR beta was made from roughly 500 ng of total RNA, with a constant-region primer employed for priming. Nested multiplex PCR, run for three rounds with slightly modified ARM-PCR, yielded TCR beta libraries. Two initial PCR rounds of about 11 cycles each paired TRBV1-TRBV30 forward primers with a C-beta reverse primer. TCRdb re-called the multiplex PCR reads through MiXCR, storing one row per CDR3 protein. The table shows about 210,000 distinct CDR3 sequences, with around 85% occurring only once. The study co-extracted DNA and RNA from around 20-30 mg of unsorted bulk tissue. Tumors were each sampled at five separate regions.

The origin of this receptor is a man between 40 and 49 years old with primary liver carcinoma and hepatitis B virus infection. The sequenced material came from tumor tissue from primary liver carcinoma. The V and J genes are TRBV11-2 and TRBJ2-5; 11 bases line up with TRBD1. This chain's CDR3 is CASSRTGGRQEIQYF. The CDR3 DNA reads as TGTGCCAGCAGTAGGACAGGGGGCAGGCAAGAGATCCAGTACTTC.